These 26 T cell receptor beta chains were all obtained from the same sample, sequenced in a study of CDR3 diversity in severe acne. One entry per CDR3 protein, called by TCRdb with MiXCR from the PCR reads. This table has approximately 77,000 distinct CDR3 sequences, roughly 49% appearing once. Material: blood. The receptors come from a male donor with severe acne vulgaris.

This clonotype was seen a handful of times. At one boundary the junction diverges from the germline segment, which might be a read error. V is TRBV24-1 and J is TRBJ2-1; weak D call: TRBD1 (6 bases). Germline values: CDR1 KGHDR, CDR2 SFDVKD. The CDR3 extends over 16 amino acids. The CDR3 loop reads CATSDLKVGAYSEQFF. Written as DNA, the CDR3 is TGTGCCACCAGTGATTTGAAGGTGGGGGCCTACAGTGAGCAGTTCTTC.

The chain has TRBV10-3 and TRBJ1-2, with D hard to call. V was shortened by 2 bases and J by 0 bases, with 16 bases between the two germline ends. The length of the CDR3 is 17 residues. In germline, CDR1 is ENHRY, CDR2 SYGVKD. In nucleotides, the CDR3 is TGTGCCATCAGTGAGATAACGGGTGGGGTACCTAACTATGGCTACACCTTC. This codes for CAISEITGGVPNYGYTF.

This chain joins TRBV12-3 or TRBV12-4 and TRBJ2-7; weak D call: TRBD2 (5 bases). The length of the CDR3 is 12 residues. The germline V and J ends were trimmed by 8 bases and 3 bases, with 11 bases remaining between them. The CDR3 protein is CASLARHYEQYF. The CDR3 nucleotides are TGTGCCAGCTTAGCGAGGCACTACGAGCAGTACTTC.

This chain joins TRBV20-1 and TRBJ1-5; no reliable D call. V was trimmed by 5 bases and J by 4 bases, leaving 15 bases between them. The CDR3 has 14 amino acids. In germline, CDR1 is DFQATT, CDR2 SNEGSKA (reference sequence). The CDR3: CSAEEGLTNQPQHF. The DNA of the CDR3 is TGCAGTGCTGAGGAGGGCCTGACGAATCAGCCCCAGCATTTT.

The chain carries TRBV20-1 and TRBJ2-7; 7 positions match TRBD2. Trimming cost V 2 bases and J 0 bases; bases outside gene matches: 7. The CDR3 contains 15 residues. Germline CDR1 reads DFQATT; CDR2 reads SNEGSKA (reference sequence). The CDR3 DNA is TGCAGTGCTAGACGGCCTAGCGGTAGCTCCTACGAGCAGTACTTC. This gives the protein CSARRPSGSSYEQYF.

The CDR3 here is CASSLSSGGSYGYTF. CDR3 sequence (DNA): TGTGCCAGCAGTTTATCGAGCGGGGGTTCCTATGGCTACACCTTC. The rearrangement uses TRBV27 and TRBJ1-2, with D maybe TRBD1 (5 bases). Trimming took off 0 bases at V and 4 bases at J, with 12 bases between the two ends. CDR1 is MNHEY, CDR2 SMNVEV, per germline (reference sequence). The CDR3 consists of 15 residues.

This clonotype was seen just once. A single base separates this from a much larger clone, so it may be a read error. The chain joins TRBV19 to TRBJ2-3; D is unresolved. Germline-derived CDR1 and CDR2 are LNHDA and SQIVND (reference sequence). V was trimmed by 3 bases and J by 6 bases, leaving 7 bases between them. This CDR3 has 12 residues. The CDR3 DNA reads TGTGCCAGTAGTATCCCCCAGGATACGCAGTATTTT. This sequence encodes CASSIPQDTQYF.

The V call is TRBV29-1, the J call TRBJ2-3; perhaps TRBD1 as D (5 bases). This CDR3 region has 14 residues. Trimming stripped 7 bases from V and 0 bases from J, with 14 bases between. Germline CDR1 is SQVTM and CDR2 is ANQGSEA. The CDR3 sequence is CSAHSDSSTDTQYF. CDR3 nucleotides: TGCAGCGCTCACTCAGACAGTAGCACAGATACGCAGTATTTT.

This clonotype is termed medium-sized. The rearrangement links TRBV20-1 to TRBJ2-7; no reliable D call. Between the trimmed V and J ends, which lost 6 bases and 3 bases, there was a span of 15 bases. The length of the CDR3 is 13 residues. Germline CDR1 is DFQATT and CDR2 is SNEGSKA (reference sequence). The CDR3 bases are TGCAGTGCCCTTCTTGGGGTAGTCTACGAGCAGTACTTC. It codes for CSALLGVVYEQYF.

The sample holds many counts of this clonotype. The chain recombines TRBV19 with TRBJ2-3; D might be TRBD1 (6 bases). CDR1 LNHDA and CDR2 SQIVND come from the germline V gene (reference sequence). V was shortened by 3 bases and J by 0 bases, with 10 bases between the two germline ends. CDR3 length: 15 residues. The CDR3 region is CASSMRTVSTDTQYF. For the CDR3, the DNA is TGTGCCAGTAGTATGAGGACAGTGAGCACAGATACGCAGTATTTT.

This clonotype was counted at least ten times. The rearrangement uses TRBV20-1 and TRBJ2-7, with 7 bases that match TRBD1. The CDR3 extends over 14 amino acids. The V gene end was trimmed by 1 base and the J gene end by 7 bases; junction bases not matched to a gene: 10. Germline V gene data show CDR1 as DFQATT and CDR2 as SNEGSKA (reference sequence). CDR3 in DNA: TGCAGTGCTAGAGGCCTAGCTTCGACAGGGGAGCAGTACTTC. Residues: CSARGLASTGEQYF.

V usage is TRBV9 and J usage is TRBJ1-3; D unclear. Germline CDR1 and CDR2: SGDLS and YYNGEE. The CDR3 is 14 residues long. V lost 1 base and J lost 1, with 6 bases in between. As DNA, the CDR3 is TGTGCCAGCAGCGTATGGGGATCTGGAAACACCATATATTTT. This translates into CASSVWGSGNTIYF.

This clonotype appeared many times. CDR3 sequence reads: CASSLKGSYEQYF. CDR3 nucleotides: TGTGCCAGCAGCTTGAAGGGCTCCTACGAGCAGTACTTC. The rearrangement uses TRBV5-8 and TRBJ2-7, with D unresolved. V was clipped by 1 base and J by 0 bases, with 5 bases between them. CDR1 is SGHTS, CDR2 YDEGEE, per germline. The CDR3 totals 13 residues.

The rearrangement uses TRBV20-1 and TRBJ2-3; 15 bases fit TRBD2. V lost 6 bases and J lost 7; bases outside the gene matches: 11. The CDR3 consists of 16 residues. CDR1 is DFQATT, CDR2 SNEGSKA, per germline (reference sequence). The CDR3 here is CSALGRTSGRANTQYF. In DNA, the CDR3 is TGCAGTGCCTTGGGCCGGACTAGCGGGAGGGCGAATACGCAGTATTTT.

Concerning this clonotype itself: A much more abundant neighbour one base away suggests this may be a read error. The gene calls are TRBV24-1 and TRBJ2-6; the D gene is possibly TRBD1 (6 bases). V was pared by 4 bases and J by 5 bases, with 23 bases between. This CDR3 region has 19 residues. Per the germline V gene, CDR1 is KGHDR and CDR2 is SFDVKD. CDR3 protein: CATSDRNSQGSGRANVLTF. The CDR3 DNA is TGTGCCACCAGTGACCGAAACTCCCAGGGGAGTGGCAGGGCCAACGTCCTGACTTTC.

About this clonotype itself: It may be a read error: a sequence one base away is much more abundant. V is TRBV5-5 and J is TRBJ2-7; 7 bases map to TRBD2. Germline V gene data show CDR1 as SGHKS and CDR2 as YYEKEE (reference sequence). This CDR3 is 14 amino acids long. The CDR3 sequence: CAGSLGGRFHEQYV. For the CDR3, the DNA is TGTGCCGGCAGCTTGGGGGGGAGGTTCCACGAGCAGTACGTC.

CDR3 protein: CASSLDRGYYGYTF. CDR3 DNA sequence: TGTGCCAGCAGCTTGGACAGGGGTTACTATGGCTACACCTTC. The chain has TRBV5-8 and TRBJ1-2, with 7 bases matching TRBD1. Germline values: CDR1 SGHTS, CDR2 YDEGEE. The CDR3 spans 14 residues. The J segment lost 3 bases and the V segment lost 0 bases, leaving 2 bases of the junction unmatched.

V gene TRBV10-1 combines with J gene TRBJ1-1; D uncertain. The V gene lost 0 bases and the J gene lost 5 bases, with 13 bases spanning the gap. The CDR3 spans 15 residues. Germline lookup yields CDR1 WNHNN and CDR2 SYGVQD (reference sequence). Written as DNA, the CDR3 is TGCGCCAGCAGTGAGTCGTCGGTTGTGGGGACTGAAGCTTTCTTT. Protein sequence: CASSESSVVGTEAFF.

The sample holds a few counts of this clonotype. The V gene is TRBV11-2, the J gene TRBJ2-5; 11 bases agree with TRBD2. The CDR3 extends over 15 amino acids. The trim removed 6 bases at V and 4 bases at J, leaving 7 bases unmatched. Germline V gene sequence: CDR1 SGHAT, CDR2 FQNNGV. The CDR3 sequence is CASSRLAGRGETQYF. DNA for the CDR3: TGTGCCAGCAGTCGACTAGCGGGACGCGGAGAGACCCAGTACTTC.

This clonotype was found many times. The rearrangement joins TRBV6-6 to TRBJ1-2; possible D gene TRBD1, 6 bases. Germline lookup yields CDR1 MNHNY and CDR2 SVGAGI (reference sequence). The CDR3 contains 14 residues. V lost 8 bases to trimming and J lost 0 bases, with 13 bases between them. The CDR3 DNA reads as TGTGCCAGCCAGGACACAGGGACTAACTATGGCTACACCTTC. Its translation is CASQDTGTNYGYTF.

The chain employs TRBV14 and TRBJ1-1; D is possibly TRBD1 (6 bases). This CDR3 comprises 16 residues. The V gene lost 10 bases and the J gene lost 0 bases, with 21 bases spanning the gap. Germline values: CDR1 SGHDN, CDR2 FVKESK. CDR3 in DNA: TGTGCCATCACGTACTTGGGGGCGTCCATGAACACTGAAGCTTTCTTT. This codes for CAITYLGASMNTEAFF.

This clonotype was counted many times. The chain employs TRBV7-9 and TRBJ2-3; 13 bases align to TRBD2. The V gene end was trimmed by 5 bases and the J gene end by 4 bases; junction bases not matched to a gene: 3. The length of the CDR3 is 15 residues. Germline values: CDR1 SEHNR, CDR2 FQNEAQ (reference sequence). CDR3 loop: CASSTLAGGSDTQYF. The CDR3 nucleotides read TGTGCCAGCAGCACACTAGCGGGAGGGTCAGATACGCAGTATTTT.

This clonotype was detected a few times. This rearrangement joins TRBV12-3 or TRBV12-4 to TRBJ1-1, with 7 bases matching TRBD1. The CDR3 runs 16 residues. J lost 1 base, V lost 3 bases, and 8 bases had no gene match. CDR3 sequence: CASSLGYGTENTEAFF. In DNA form, the CDR3 reads TGTGCCAGCAGTTTGGGTTACGGGACAGAGAACACTGAAGCTTTCTTT.

The genes are TRBV25-1 and TRBJ2-7, with D tentatively TRBD1 (5 bases). Trimming removed 7 bases at V and 6 bases at J, with 10 bases between. The CDR3 sequence is 11 residues long. The V gene's germline CDR1 is MGHDK and CDR2 SYGVNS. Here the CDR3 DNA reads TGTGCCAGCACAGGGCATCGCGAGCAGTACTTC. Protein: CASTGHREQYF.

The V gene is TRBV29-1, the J gene TRBJ2-2; D is perhaps TRBD1 (5 bases). The germline V gene encodes CDR1 SQVTM and CDR2 ANQGSEA. This CDR3 spans 14 amino acids. V gave up 3 bases and J gave up 3 bases, with 11 bases separating them. The CDR3 DNA is TGCAGCGTTGAGACCAGGGCCCACACCGGGGAGCTGTTTTTT. Translation gives CSVETRAHTGELFF.

J is TRBJ2-1 and V is TRBV5-1; 14 bases line up with TRBD2. V was pared by 2 bases and J by 6 bases, with 10 bases of the junction left unmatched. The CDR3 is made up of 18 amino acids. From germline, CDR1 is SGHRS and CDR2 YFSETQ. The CDR3 nucleotides read TGCGCCAGCAGCTTAGACGGGACTAGCGGGAGTTCAGGCAATGAGCAGTTCTTC. It codes for CASSLDGTSGSSGNEQFF.